Listed below are T cell receptor beta chains from one sample, sequenced in a study of Ad26.COV2.S vaccination and SARS-CoV-2 variants. Some clones are missing from TCRdb's copy, which holds only in-frame ones; the method was immunoSEQ multiplex PCR. The profile shows roughly 320,000 clones, around nine tenths of them singletons. The input for sequencing was peripheral blood, taken in a trial of Ad26.COV2.S vaccine versus placebo. These receptors were taken from a person aged 18 to 59 who received the Ad26.COV2.S COVID-19 vaccine or a placebo. The CDR3 runs from the conserved cysteine through the conserved F or W.

j_call cdr3_length v_call cdr3_aa
TRBJ2-7 15 TRBV9 CASSREGGDSYEQYF
TRBJ2-7 15 TRBV4-2 CASRADEGGIYEQYF
TRBJ1-3 15 TRBV27 CASSLSQGVGNTIYF
TRBJ2-7 13 TRBV29-1 CSVASHLSYEQYF
TRBJ2-7 15 TRBV4-3 CASSQAAQGLYEQYF
TRBJ2-1 13 TRBV9 CASSVTLSGEQFF
TRBJ1-2 15 TRBV11-2 CASSLERRAYSGYTF
TRBJ1-2 15 TRBV18 CASSPSEGHNYGYTF
TRBJ2-2 17 TRBV9 CASSAHFVGANTGELFF
TRBJ2-2 15 TRBV30 CAWSVRWGSDGELFF
TRBJ1-1 16 TRBV19 CASSRQRGGENTEAFF
TRBJ1-3 17 TRBV11-2 CASSLATGHLSGNTIYF
TRBJ1-1 16 TRBV7-6 CASSLGQGVSYTEAFF
TRBJ1-3 14 TRBV6-1 CASSETSRGNTIYF
TRBJ1-2 18 TRBV25-1 CASRSRTGGSQTNYGYTF
TRBJ2-1 14 TRBV4-3 CASSQDRSEGEQFF
TRBJ2-1 13 TRBV5-1 CASRGTEYNEQFF
TRBJ2-5 14 TRBV5-4 CASSLAGGQETQYF
TRBJ1-4 12 TRBV3-1/TRBV3-2 CASSQGQGGLFF
TRBJ2-1 13 TRBV6-5 CASSYSQGYEQFF
TRBJ2-6 16 TRBV3-1/TRBV3-2 CASSLMGGAGANVLTF
TRBJ1-1 14 TRBV27 CASSFRGQNTEAFF
TRBJ2-7 15 TRBV7-9 CASSSGDRPLYEQYF
TRBJ2-5 15 TRBV30 CAWSFRGAQKETQYF
TRBJ2-7 15 TRBV3-1/TRBV3-2 CASSPNRGNIYEQYF
TRBJ2-5 15 TRBV29-1 CSVELGRLIGETQYF
TRBJ2-1 13 TRBV30 CAWRERGRGEQFF
TRBJ1-2 13 TRBV19 CASSGGEYYGYTF
TRBJ1-5 17 TRBV18 CASSRSGTGGLGQPQHF
TRBJ2-7 12 TRBV7-9 CASSLGTYEQYF
TRBJ1-2 12 TRBV10-3 CAISLDIYGYTF
TRBJ2-1 13 TRBV7-8 CASSLGDVREQFF
TRBJ1-2 15 TRBV4-1 CASSHPGQGNYGYTF
TRBJ2-3 16 TRBV7-2 CASSHTSGGYTDTQYF
TRBJ1-1 13 TRBV12-3/TRBV12-4 CASIAGQNTEAFF
TRBJ1-5 16 TRBV7-6 CASSPGDRVGNQPQHF
TRBJ1-6 13 TRBV27 CASSGDSRSPLHF
TRBJ2-2 14 TRBV7-9 CASSLFRDTGELFF
TRBJ1-1 13 TRBV19 CASSIAGIAEAFF
TRBJ1-4 15 TRBV3-1/TRBV3-2 CASSLRGVTNEKLFF
TRBJ2-3 18 TRBV3-1/TRBV3-2 CASSQPGLAGGLTDTQYF